This paragraph covers one T cell receptor beta chain sequence. Next came a second PCR, run for about 6 to 12 cycles, which used a sample-barcoded 5' primer along with a J-beta primer mix. TCRdb fed the 5' RACE reads into MiXCR, producing one record per CDR3 protein. The sample includes hundreds of thousands of distinct CDR3 sequences, roughly 24% of them seen just once. This record comes from a study of blood T cells in healthy people across ages. Trimming took 1 base from V and 10 from J, leaving 1 base between them. CDR1 MNHNS and CDR2 SASEGT come from the germline V gene. This CDR3 is 10 amino acids long. A further study also used this sample, focusing on T cells of mothers and their children. In that study: In each mother, TCR beta CDR3 reads exceeded 9 million; in each child, they numbered several million. The overlap seen between related mothers and children slightly exceeded that of unrelated pairs, though not significantly.

This TCR came from a boy under 18 in good health. The chain recombines TRBV6-1 with TRBJ1-4; D is uncertain. What was sequenced was blood. The CDR3 DNA sequence: TGTGCCAGCAGTGAAGGAAAACTGTTTTTT. The encoded protein is CASSEGKLFF.